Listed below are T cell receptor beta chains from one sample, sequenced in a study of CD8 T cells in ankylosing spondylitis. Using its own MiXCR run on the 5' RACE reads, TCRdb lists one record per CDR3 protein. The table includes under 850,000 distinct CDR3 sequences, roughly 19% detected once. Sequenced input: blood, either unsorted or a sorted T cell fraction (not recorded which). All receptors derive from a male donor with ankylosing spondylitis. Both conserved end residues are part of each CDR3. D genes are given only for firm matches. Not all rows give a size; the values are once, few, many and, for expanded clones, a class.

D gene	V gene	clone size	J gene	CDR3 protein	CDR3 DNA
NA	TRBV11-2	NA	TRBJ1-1	CASSRQVNTEAFF	TGTGCCAGCAGCCGACAGGTGAACACTGAAGCTTTCTTT
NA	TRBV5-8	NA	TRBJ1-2	CASSPNRGYGYTF	TGTGCCAGCAGCCCGAATAGGGGCTATGGCTACACCTTC
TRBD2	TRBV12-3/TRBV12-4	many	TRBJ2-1	CASSLALSGGRARNEQFF	TGTGCCAGCAGTTTAGCGCTATCGGGCGGGAGGGCCAGAAATGAGCAGTTCTTC
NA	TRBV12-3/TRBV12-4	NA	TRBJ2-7	CASSLDGVGNEQYF	TGTGCCAGCAGTTTAGACGGGGTGGGGAACGAGCAGTACTTC
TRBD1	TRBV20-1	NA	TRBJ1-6	CSALPSTGESSPLHF	TGCAGTGCCCTTCCCTCGACAGGGGAGAGTTCACCCCTCCACTTT
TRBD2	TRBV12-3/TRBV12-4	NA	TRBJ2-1	CASSTETSGSYNEQFF	TGTGCCAGCAGCACTGAGACTAGCGGGTCCTACAATGAGCAGTTCTTC
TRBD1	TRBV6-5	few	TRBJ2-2	CASSYSFDRGNTGELFF	TGTGCCAGCAGTTACTCTTTTGACAGGGGGAATACCGGGGAGCTGTTTTTT
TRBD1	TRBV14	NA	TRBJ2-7	CASSQEGQGLTVEQYF	TGTGCCAGCAGCCAAGAGGGACAGGGCCTGACAGTCGAGCAGTACTTC
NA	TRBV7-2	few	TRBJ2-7	CASSYGPSSSYEQYF	TGTGCCAGCAGCTACGGGCCGTCGAGCTCCTACGAGCAGTACTTC
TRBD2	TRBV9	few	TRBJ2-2	CASSWTSGALNTGELFF	TGTGCCAGCAGCTGGACTAGCGGGGCTCTGAACACCGGGGAGCTGTTTTTT
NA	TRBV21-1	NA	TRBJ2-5	CASSKPGSGLETQYF	TGTGCCAGCAGCAAACCGGGTAGCGGGTTGGAGACCCAGTACTTC
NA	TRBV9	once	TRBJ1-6	CASNQGGNSPLHF	TGTGCCAGCAACCAGGGAGGTAATTCACCCCTCCACTTT
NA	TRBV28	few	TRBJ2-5	CASTETEGPWETQYF	TGTGCCAGCACCGAAACAGAGGGCCCGTGGGAGACCCAGTACTTC
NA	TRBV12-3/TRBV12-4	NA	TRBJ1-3	CASTPNGGNTIYF	TGTGCCAGCACCCCGAACGGTGGAAACACCATATATTTT
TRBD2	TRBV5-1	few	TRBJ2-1	CASSLAFGLAGDKNDEQFF	TGCGCCAGCAGCTTGGCCTTTGGACTAGCGGGCGACAAAAACGATGAGCAGTTCTTC
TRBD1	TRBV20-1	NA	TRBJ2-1	CSATGGDEQFF	TGCAGTGCTACAGGGGGCGATGAGCAGTTCTTC
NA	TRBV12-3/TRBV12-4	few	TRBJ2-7	CASSFYQGHEQYF	TGTGCCAGCAGTTTCTATCAGGGCCACGAGCAGTACTTC
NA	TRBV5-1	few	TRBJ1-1	CASSFWLLTENTEAFF	TGCGCCAGCAGCTTTTGGCTACTGACGGAGAACACTGAAGCTTTCTTT
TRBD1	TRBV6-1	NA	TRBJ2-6	CASSHETGSGANVLTF	TGTGCCAGCAGCCACGAGACAGGGTCTGGGGCCAACGTCCTGACTTTC
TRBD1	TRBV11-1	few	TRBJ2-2	CASGDRSNTGELFF	TGTGCCAGCGGGGACAGGTCGAACACCGGGGAGCTGTTTTTT
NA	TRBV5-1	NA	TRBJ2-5	CASSGGRGARETQYF	TGCGCCAGCAGCGGCGGCCGGGGGGCCCGTGAGACCCAGTACTTC
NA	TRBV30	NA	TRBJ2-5	CAWSAGTMQYF	TGTGCCTGGAGTGCCGGGACAATGCAGTACTTC
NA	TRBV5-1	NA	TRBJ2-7	CASSLALAGMSYEQYF	TGCGCCAGCAGCTTGGCCCTGGCAGGAATGTCCTACGAGCAGTACTTC
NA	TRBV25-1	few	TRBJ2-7	CASNDYYEQYF	TGTGCCAGCAATGACTACTACGAGCAGTACTTC
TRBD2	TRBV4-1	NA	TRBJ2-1	CASSPGLAGAEQFF	TGCGCCAGCAGCCCGGGACTAGCGGGAGCTGAGCAGTTCTTC
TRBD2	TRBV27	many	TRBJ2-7	CASSPLPAGVGEQYF	TGTGCCAGCAGTCCACTGCCGGCGGGAGTAGGCGAGCAGTACTTC
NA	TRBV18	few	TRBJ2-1	CASSPSGDPYNEQFF	TGTGCCAGCTCACCCTCGGGGGACCCATACAATGAGCAGTTCTTC
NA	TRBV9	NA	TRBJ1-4	CASSLGHGPNEKLFF	TGTGCCAGCAGCTTAGGACATGGGCCTAATGAAAAACTGTTTTTT
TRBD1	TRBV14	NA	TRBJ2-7	CASSLDRLTYEQYF	TGTGCCAGCAGCTTGGACAGGTTGACCTACGAGCAGTACTTC